This T cell receptor (beta chain) originates from a study of PD-1 blockade in classical Hodgkin lymphoma. For the study at large: With a 2-week interval, patients received intravenous nivolumab at 3 mg/kg.

Each of the patients experienced relapse following autologous stem cell transplantation, and their brentuximab vedotin exposure differed. Sequencing used immunoSEQ multiplex PCR; TCRdb keeps in-frame clones, though not all of them. The sample has over 35,000 clones, around three quarters seen once. Study observations and caveats: Why the repertoires differ is still unclear, perhaps disease activity or prior therapy. Significantly greater TCR diversity emerged by C4D1 in CD4+ cells but not CD8+ cells.

On this clone: Antigen: not known.

V gave up 4 bases and J gave up 5 bases; unmatched junction bases: 3. Germline values: CDR1 SGHTA, CDR2 FQGNSA. CDR3 length: 14 amino acids. Here the sequenced sample was peripheral blood mononuclear cells (PBMCs), taken before the second cycle of nivolumab. The chain carries TRBV7-2 and TRBJ2-2, with 8 bases lining up with TRBD1. This clonotype was sampled from a human donor with classical Hodgkin lymphoma. The DNA of the CDR3 is TGTGCCAGCAGCTCAACAGGGGGGACCGGGGAGCTGTTTTTT. This sequence encodes CASSSTGGTGELFF.